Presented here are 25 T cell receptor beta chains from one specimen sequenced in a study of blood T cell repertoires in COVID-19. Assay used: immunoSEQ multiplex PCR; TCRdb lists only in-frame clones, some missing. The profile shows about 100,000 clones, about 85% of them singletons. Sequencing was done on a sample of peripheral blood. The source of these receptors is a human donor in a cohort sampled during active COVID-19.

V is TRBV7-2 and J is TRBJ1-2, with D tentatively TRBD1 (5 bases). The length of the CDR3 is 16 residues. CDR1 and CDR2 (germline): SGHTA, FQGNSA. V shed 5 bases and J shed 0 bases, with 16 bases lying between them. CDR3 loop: CASSPISTASNYGYTF. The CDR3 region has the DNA TGTGCCAGCAGCCCTATTTCGACAGCTTCTAACTATGGCTACACCTTC.

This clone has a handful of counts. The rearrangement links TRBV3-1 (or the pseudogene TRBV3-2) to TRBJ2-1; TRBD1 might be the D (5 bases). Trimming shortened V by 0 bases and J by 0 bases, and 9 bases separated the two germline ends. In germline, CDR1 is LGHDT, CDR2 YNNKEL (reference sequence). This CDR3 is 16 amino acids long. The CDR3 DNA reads TGTGCCAGCAGCCAAGATGGGGCCCTCTCCTACAATGAGCAGTTCTTC. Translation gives CASSQDGALSYNEQFF.

CDR3 sequence (DNA): TGTGCCAGCAGCTTAGGGAGGGTTAGCTCCTACGAGCAGTACTTC. It codes for CASSLGRVSSYEQYF. The V and J genes are TRBV7-2 and TRBJ2-7; a weak D match, TRBD2 (6 bases). Germline V lookup: CDR1 SGHTA, CDR2 FQGNSA. V was trimmed by 1 base and J by 0 bases, leaving 10 bases between them. The CDR3 length is 15 residues.

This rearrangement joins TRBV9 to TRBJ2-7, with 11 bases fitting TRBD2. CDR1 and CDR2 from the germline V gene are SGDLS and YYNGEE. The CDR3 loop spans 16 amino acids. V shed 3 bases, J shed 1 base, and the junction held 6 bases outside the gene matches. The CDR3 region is CASSAGLAAHSYEQYF. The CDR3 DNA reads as TGTGCCAGCAGCGCGGGACTAGCGGCACATTCCTACGAGCAGTACTTC.

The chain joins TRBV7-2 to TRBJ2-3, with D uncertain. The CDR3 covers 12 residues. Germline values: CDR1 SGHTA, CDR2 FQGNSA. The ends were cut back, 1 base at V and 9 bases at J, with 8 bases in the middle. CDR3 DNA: TGTGCCAGCAGCTTAGAATTGAGAACGCAGTATTTT. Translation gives CASSLELRTQYF.

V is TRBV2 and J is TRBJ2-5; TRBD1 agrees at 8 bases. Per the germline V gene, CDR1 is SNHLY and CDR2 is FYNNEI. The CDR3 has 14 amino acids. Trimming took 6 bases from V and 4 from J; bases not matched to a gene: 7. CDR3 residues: CASSLQGGPETQYF. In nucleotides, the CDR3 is TGTGCCAGCAGCCTACAGGGGGGTCCAGAGACCCAGTACTTC.

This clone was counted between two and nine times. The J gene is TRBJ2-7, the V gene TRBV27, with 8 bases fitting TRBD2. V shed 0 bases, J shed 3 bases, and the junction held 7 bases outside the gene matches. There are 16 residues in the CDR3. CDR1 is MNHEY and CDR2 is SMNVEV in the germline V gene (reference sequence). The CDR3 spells CASSLSPGGGVYEQYF. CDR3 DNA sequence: TGTGCCAGCAGTTTATCGCCGGGGGGGGGTGTCTACGAGCAGTACTTC.

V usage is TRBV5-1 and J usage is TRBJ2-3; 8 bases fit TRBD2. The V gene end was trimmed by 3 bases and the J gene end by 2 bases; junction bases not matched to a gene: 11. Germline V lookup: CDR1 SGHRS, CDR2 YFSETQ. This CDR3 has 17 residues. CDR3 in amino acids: CASSSVPLAAATDTQYF. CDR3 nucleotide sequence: TGCGCCAGCAGCTCGGTTCCACTAGCGGCAGCCACAGATACGCAGTATTTT.

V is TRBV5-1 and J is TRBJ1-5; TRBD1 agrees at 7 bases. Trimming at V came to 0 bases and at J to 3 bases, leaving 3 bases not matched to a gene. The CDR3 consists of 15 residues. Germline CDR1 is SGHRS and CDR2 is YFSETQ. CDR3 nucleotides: TGCGCCAGCAGCTTGGGGCAGGGGGACAATCAGCCCCAGCATTTT. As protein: CASSLGQGDNQPQHF.

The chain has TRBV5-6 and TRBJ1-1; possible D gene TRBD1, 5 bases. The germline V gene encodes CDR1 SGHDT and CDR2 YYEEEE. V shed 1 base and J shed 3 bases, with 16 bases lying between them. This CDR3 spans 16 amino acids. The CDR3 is CASSLLGPTDHTEAFF. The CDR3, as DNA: TGTGCCAGCAGCTTGTTGGGCCCGACAGACCACACTGAAGCTTTCTTT.

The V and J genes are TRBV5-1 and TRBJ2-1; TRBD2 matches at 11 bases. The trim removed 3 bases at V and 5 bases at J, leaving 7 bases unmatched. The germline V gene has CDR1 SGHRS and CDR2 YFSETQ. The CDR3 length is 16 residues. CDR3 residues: CASSSASGGPNNEQFF. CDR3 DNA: TGCGCCAGCAGCTCGGCTAGCGGGGGGCCAAACAATGAGCAGTTCTTC. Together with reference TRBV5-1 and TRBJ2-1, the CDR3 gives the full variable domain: KAGVTQTPRYLIKTRGQQVTLSCSPISGHRSVSWYQQTPGQGLQFLFEYFSETQRNKGNFPGRFSGRQFSNSRSEMNVSTLELGDSALYLCASSSASGGPNNEQFFGPGTRLTVL.

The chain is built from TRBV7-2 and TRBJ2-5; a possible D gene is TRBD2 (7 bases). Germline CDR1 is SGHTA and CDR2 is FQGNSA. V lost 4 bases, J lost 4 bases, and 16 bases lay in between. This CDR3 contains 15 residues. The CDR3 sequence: CASSSEGGVGETQYF. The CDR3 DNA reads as TGTGCCAGCAGCTCCGAGGGGGGGGTTGGAGAGACCCAGTACTTC.

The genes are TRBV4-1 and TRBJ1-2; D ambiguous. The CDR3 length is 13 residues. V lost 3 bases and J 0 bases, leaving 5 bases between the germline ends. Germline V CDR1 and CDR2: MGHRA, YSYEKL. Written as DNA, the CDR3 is TGCGCCAGCAGCCAGCTAGCTAACTATGGCTACACCTTC. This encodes CASSQLANYGYTF.

The CDR3: CASSSNYPGLAGAEQYF. The CDR3 DNA reads TGCGCCAGCAGCTCTAATTACCCGGGACTAGCGGGAGCTGAGCAGTACTTC. The chain uses TRBV5-1 and TRBJ2-7; the match to TRBD2 covers 14 bases. There are 17 residues in the CDR3. Germline V gene sequence: CDR1 SGHRS, CDR2 YFSETQ. V shed 3 bases, J shed 7 bases, and the junction held 12 bases outside the gene matches.

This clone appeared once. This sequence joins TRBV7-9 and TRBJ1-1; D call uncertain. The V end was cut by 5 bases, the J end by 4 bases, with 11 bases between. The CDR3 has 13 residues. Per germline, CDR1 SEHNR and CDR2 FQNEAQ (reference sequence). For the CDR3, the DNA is TGTGCCAGCAGCCTTGAGGGTAGCACTGAAGCTTTCTTT. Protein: CASSLEGSTEAFF.

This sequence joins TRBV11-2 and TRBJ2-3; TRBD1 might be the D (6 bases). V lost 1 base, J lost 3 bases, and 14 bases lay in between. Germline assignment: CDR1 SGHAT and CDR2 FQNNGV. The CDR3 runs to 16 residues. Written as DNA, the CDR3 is TGTGCCAGCAGCTTAGGGTCAGGGGCTGTTACAGATACGCAGTATTTT. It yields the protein CASSLGSGAVTDTQYF. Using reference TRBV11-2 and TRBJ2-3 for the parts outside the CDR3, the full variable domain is EAGVAQSPRYKIIEKRQSVAFWCNPISGHATLYWYQQILGQGPKLLIQFQNNGVVDDSQLPKDRFSAERLKGVDSTLKIQPAKLEDSAVYLCASSLGSGAVTDTQYFGPGTRLTVL.

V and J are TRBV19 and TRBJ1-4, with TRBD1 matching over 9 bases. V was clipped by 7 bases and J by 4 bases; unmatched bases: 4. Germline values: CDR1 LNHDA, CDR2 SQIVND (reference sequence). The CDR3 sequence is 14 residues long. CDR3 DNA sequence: TGTGCCAGTAAGGACAGGGGACTTAATGAAAAACTGTTTTTT. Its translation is CASKDRGLNEKLFF.

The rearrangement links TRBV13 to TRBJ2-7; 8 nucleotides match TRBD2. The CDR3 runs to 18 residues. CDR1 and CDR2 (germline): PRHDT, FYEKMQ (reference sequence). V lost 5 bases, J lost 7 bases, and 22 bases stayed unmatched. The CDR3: CASSHTGRSGSRLGEQYF. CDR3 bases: TGTGCCAGCAGCCACACCGGGAGGAGCGGGAGCCGCCTTGGGGAGCAGTACTTC.

The CDR3, as DNA: TGTGCCAGCTCTCTCCCTAGCGGCCAAGAGACCCAGTACTTC. Translation gives CASSLPSGQETQYF. V gene TRBV18 combines with J gene TRBJ2-5; 7 bases fit TRBD2. The CDR3 covers 14 residues. Trimming took 6 bases from V and 1 from J; bases not matched to a gene: 5. Germline V gene sequence: CDR1 KGHSH, CDR2 LQKENI.

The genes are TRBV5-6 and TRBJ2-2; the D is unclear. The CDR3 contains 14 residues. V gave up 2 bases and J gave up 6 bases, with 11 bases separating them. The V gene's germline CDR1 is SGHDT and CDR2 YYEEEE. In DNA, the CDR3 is TGTGCCAGCAGCTTCGACATTTTCCCCGGGGAGCTGTTTTTT. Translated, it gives CASSFDIFPGELFF.

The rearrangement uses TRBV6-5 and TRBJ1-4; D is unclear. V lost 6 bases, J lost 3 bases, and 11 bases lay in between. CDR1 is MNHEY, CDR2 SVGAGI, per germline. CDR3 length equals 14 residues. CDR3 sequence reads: CASRTASSNEKLFF. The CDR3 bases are TGTGCCAGCAGAACCGCGAGCTCTAATGAAAAACTGTTTTTT.

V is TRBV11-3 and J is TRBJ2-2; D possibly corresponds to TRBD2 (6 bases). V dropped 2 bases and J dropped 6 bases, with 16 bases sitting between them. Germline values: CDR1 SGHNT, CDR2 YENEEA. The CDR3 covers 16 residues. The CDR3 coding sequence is TGTGCCAGCAGCTTAAGAACTGGGACGGGGGCCGGGGAGCTGTTTTTT. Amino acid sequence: CASSLRTGTGAGELFF.

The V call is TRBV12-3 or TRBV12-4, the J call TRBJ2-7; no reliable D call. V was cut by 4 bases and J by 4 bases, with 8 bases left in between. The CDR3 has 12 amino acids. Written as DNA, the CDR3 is TGTGCCAGCAGTTCCCAGTGGTACGAGCAGTACTTC. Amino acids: CASSSQWYEQYF.

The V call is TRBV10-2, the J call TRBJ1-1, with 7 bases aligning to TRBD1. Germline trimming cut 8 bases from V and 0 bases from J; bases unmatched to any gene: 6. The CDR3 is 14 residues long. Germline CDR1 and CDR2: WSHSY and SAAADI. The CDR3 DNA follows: TGCGCCAGCGGGGAAGGGGGCTTGAACACTGAAGCTTTCTTT. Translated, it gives CASGEGGLNTEAFF.

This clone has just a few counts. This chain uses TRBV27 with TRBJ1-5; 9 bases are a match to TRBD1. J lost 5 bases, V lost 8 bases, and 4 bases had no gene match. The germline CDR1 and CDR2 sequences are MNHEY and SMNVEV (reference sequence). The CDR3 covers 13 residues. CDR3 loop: CASQQGAYQPQHF. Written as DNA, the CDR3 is TGTGCCAGCCAACAGGGGGCCTATCAGCCCCAGCATTTT.